This T cell receptor (beta chain) stems from a study of T cell repertoires in cytomegalovirus infection. This clonotype has a handful of counts. Its specificity is unknown. MiXCR, applied by TCRdb to the reads, yields one record per CDR3 protein. Here the sample spans around 310,000 distinct CDR3 sequences, 29% being singletons. Looked up from germline, CDR1 is MNHNS and CDR2 is SASEGT. The CDR3 is 17 residues long. The V gene lost 5 bases and the J gene lost 4 bases, with 18 bases spanning the gap. This sequence joins TRBV6-1 and TRBJ1-6, with D perhaps TRBD1 (6 bases). Material: cultured PBMCs, obtained from culture after CMV antigen stimulation. The clonotype originates from a human donor in good health (CMV status not recorded). Some clones in this sample may be carry-over from other donors' samples. CDR3 sequence: CASSLDRWGGYNSPLHF. The CDR3 DNA reads TGTGCCAGCAGTTTAGACAGGTGGGGAGGGTATAATTCACCCCTCCACTTT.